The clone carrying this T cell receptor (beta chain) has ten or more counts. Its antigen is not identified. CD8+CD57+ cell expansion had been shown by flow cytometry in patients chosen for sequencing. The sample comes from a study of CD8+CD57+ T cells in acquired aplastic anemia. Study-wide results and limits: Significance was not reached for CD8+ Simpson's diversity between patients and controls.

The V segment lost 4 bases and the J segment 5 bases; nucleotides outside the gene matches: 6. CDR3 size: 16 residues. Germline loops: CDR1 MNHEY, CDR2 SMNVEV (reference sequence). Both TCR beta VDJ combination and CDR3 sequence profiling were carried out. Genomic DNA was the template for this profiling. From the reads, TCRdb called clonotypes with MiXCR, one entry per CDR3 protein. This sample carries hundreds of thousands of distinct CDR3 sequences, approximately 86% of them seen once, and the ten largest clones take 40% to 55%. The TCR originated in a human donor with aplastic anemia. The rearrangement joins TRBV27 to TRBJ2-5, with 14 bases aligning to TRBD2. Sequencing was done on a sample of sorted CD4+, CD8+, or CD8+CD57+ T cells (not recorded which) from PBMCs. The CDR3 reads CASSSTSGGAGETQYF. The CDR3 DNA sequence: TGTGCCAGCAGTTCGACTAGCGGGGGGGCCGGCGAGACCCAGTACTTC.